This TCR beta chain appears in the sequencing data of a study of blood T cell repertoires in COVID-19. About the research overall: Specimens from acute and convalescent COVID-19 originated in the United States, Italy and Spain. PBMCs, B-cell-depleted T cells, or T cells provided the cDNA or gDNA that made up the material.

The authors' processing: Amplification with reference gene primers provided the estimates of nucleated cell counts. Sequencing used immunoSEQ multiplex PCR; TCRdb keeps in-frame clones, though not all of them. V, J and clone size reflect that table, while D and trimming were determined from the DNA. In the table there are some 120,000 clones, 86% of which are singletons. This CDR3 is 14 amino acids long. Germline values: CDR1 SGHRS, CDR2 YFSETQ. Trimming removed 0 bases at V and 2 bases at J, with 8 bases between. Sequenced input: peripheral blood. The TCR was taken from a woman aged 45 to 65 who had recovered from COVID-19. The chain recombines TRBV5-1 with TRBJ2-5, with unresolved D. The CDR3 DNA follows: TGCGCCAGCAGCTTGGCCGGCAGGCAAGAGACCCAGTACTTC. Translated: CASSLAGRQETQYF.